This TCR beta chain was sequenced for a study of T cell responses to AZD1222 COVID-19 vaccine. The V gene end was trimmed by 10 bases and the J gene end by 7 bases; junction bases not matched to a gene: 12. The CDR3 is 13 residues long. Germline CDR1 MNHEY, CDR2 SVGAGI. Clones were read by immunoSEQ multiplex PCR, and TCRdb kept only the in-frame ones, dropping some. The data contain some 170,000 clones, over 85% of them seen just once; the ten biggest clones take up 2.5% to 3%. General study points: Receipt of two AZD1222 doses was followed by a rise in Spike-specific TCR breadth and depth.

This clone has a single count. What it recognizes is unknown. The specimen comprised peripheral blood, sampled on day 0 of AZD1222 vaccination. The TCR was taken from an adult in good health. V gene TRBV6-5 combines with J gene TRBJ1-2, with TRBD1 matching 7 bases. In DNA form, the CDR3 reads TGTGCCACGACCCCAGACAGGGTGGTTGGCTACACCTTC. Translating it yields CATTPDRVVGYTF.